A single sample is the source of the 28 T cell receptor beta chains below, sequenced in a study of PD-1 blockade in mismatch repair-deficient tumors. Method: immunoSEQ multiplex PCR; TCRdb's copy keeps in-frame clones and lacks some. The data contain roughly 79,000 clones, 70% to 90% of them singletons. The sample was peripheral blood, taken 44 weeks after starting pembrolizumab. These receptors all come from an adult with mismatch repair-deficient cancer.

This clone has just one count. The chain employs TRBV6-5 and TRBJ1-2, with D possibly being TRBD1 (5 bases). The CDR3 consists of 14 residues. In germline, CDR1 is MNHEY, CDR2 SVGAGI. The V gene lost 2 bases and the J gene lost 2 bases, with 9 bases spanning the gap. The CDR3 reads CASSYRGSNYGYTF. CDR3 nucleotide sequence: TGTGCCAGCAGTTACAGGGGATCAAACTATGGCTACACCTTC.

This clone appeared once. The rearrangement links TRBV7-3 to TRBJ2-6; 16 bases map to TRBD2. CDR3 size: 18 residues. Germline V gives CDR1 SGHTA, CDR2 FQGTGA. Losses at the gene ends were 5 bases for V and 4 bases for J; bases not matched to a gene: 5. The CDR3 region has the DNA TGTGCCAGCAGCCCAGGGACTAGCGGGAGGGTAGGGGCCAACGTCCTGACTTTC. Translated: CASSPGTSGRVGANVLTF.

CDR3 sequence reads: CASSGTGGQPQHF. The CDR3 bases are TGTGCCAGCAGTGGGACAGGGGGGCAGCCCCAGCATTTT. This chain uses TRBV28 with TRBJ1-5, with 11 bases that match TRBD1. Germline V CDR1 and CDR2: MDHEN, SYDVKM. The trim removed 5 bases at V and 7 bases at J, leaving 1 base unmatched. The CDR3 covers 13 residues.

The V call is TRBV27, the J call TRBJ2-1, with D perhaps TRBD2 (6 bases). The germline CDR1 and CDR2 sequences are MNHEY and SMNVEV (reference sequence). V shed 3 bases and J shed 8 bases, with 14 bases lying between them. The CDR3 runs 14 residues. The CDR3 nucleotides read TGTGCCAGCAGTTTTAAAACAAGGAGGGATGAGCAGTTCTTC. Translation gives CASSFKTRRDEQFF.

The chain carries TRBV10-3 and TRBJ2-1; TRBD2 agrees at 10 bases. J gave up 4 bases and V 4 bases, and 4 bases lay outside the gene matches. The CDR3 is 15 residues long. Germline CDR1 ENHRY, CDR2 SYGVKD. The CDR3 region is CAISGTSGDYNEQFF. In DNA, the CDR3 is TGTGCCATCAGTGGTACTAGCGGGGATTACAATGAGCAGTTCTTC.

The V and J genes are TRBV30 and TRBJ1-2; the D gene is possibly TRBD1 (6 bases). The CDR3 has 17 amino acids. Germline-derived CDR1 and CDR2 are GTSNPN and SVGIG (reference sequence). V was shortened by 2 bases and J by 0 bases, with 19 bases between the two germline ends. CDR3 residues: CAWSSLGGRGTNYGYTF. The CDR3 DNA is TGTGCCTGGAGTTCCCTAGGGGGAAGAGGAACTAACTATGGCTACACCTTC.

The CDR3 coding sequence is TGTGCCAGCAGCTCCCGGGACAGGGGTAGGGAGACCCAGTACTTC. The encoded protein is CASSSRDRGRETQYF. The chain couples TRBV5-4 to TRBJ2-5, with 10 bases matching TRBD1. The germline gives CDR1 SGHNT, CDR2 YYREEE (reference sequence). The CDR3 loop spans 15 amino acids. With 3 bases clipped from V and 5 bases from J, the junction kept 7 bases outside the gene matches. Full variable domain (rest looked up from reference TRBV5-4 and TRBJ2-5): ETGVTQSPTHLIKTRGQQVTLRCSSQSGHNTVSWYQQALGQGPQFIFQYYREEENGRGNFPPRFSGLQFPNYSSELNVNALELDDSALYLCASSSRDRGRETQYFGPGTRLLVL.

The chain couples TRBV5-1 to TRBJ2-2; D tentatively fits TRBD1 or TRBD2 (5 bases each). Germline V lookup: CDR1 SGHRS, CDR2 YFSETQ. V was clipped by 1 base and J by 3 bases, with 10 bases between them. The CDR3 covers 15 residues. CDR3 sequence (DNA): TGCGCCAGCAGCTTGACCCAGGGAGACACCGGGGAGCTGTTTTTT. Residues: CASSLTQGDTGELFF. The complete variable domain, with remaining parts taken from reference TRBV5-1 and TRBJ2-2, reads KAGVTQTPRYLIKTRGQQVTLSCSPISGHRSVSWYQQTPGQGLQFLFEYFSETQRNKGNFPGRFSGRQFSNSRSEMNVSTLELGDSALYLCASSLTQGDTGELFFGEGSRLTVL.

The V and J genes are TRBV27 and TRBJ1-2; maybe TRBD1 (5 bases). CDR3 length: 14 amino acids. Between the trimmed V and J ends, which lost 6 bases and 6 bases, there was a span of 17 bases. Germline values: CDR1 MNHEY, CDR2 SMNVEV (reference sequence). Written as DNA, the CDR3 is TGTGCCAGCAGGAGAAAGGTCAGGGTTGATGGCTACACCTTC. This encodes CASRRKVRVDGYTF.

CDR3 sequence (DNA): TGTGCCAGCAGGGTGTTAGCGGGAGCGGGCACCGGGGAGCTGTTTTTT. Translated, it gives CASRVLAGAGTGELFF. The chain is built from TRBV2 and TRBJ2-2; TRBD2 matches 9 bases. Germline loops: CDR1 SNHLY, CDR2 FYNNEI. J lost 4 bases, V lost 6 bases, and 9 bases had no gene match. This CDR3 contains 16 residues. The complete variable domain, with remaining parts taken from reference TRBV2 and TRBJ2-2, reads EPEVTQTPSHQVTQMGQEVILRCVPISNHLYFYWYRQILGQKVEFLVSFYNNEISEKSEIFDDQFSVERPDGSNFTLKIRSTKLEDSAMYFCASRVLAGAGTGELFFGEGSRLTVL.

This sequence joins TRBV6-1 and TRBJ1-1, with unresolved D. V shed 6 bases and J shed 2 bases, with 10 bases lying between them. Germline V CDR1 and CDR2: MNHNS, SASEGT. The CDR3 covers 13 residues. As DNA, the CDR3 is TGTGCCAGCAGGTCAGGCGATAACACTGAAGCTTTCTTT. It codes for CASRSGDNTEAFF.

The DNA of the CDR3 is TGTGCCAGCAGTGGGACAGATCAGCCCCAGCATTTT. It encodes CASSGTDQPQHF. The J gene is TRBJ1-5, the V gene TRBV28; 7 nucleotides agree with TRBD1. Trimming at V came to 5 bases and at J to 5 bases, leaving 0 bases not matched to a gene. Germline lookup yields CDR1 MDHEN and CDR2 SYDVKM. The CDR3 has 12 amino acids.

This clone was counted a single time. CDR3 DNA sequence: TGTGCTAGTGGTTTGACCCCGGGACTATTCACAGATACGCAGTATTTT. Translation gives CASGLTPGLFTDTQYF. The chain couples TRBV12-5 to TRBJ2-3; TRBD2 agrees at 7 bases. CDR3 length: 16 residues. V lost 2 bases to trimming and J lost 2 bases; unmatched junction nucleotides: 7. The germline CDR1 and CDR2 sequences are LGHNT and FRNRAP. The full variable domain, with the rest looked up from reference TRBV12-5 and TRBJ2-3, is DARVTQTPRHKVTEMGQEVTMRCQPILGHNTVFWYRQTMMQGLELLAYFRNRAPLDDSGMPKDRFSAEMPDATLATLKIQPSEPRDSAVYFCASGLTPGLFTDTQYFGPGTRLTVL.

The CDR3 sequence is CASSQGDSTDTQYF. The DNA for the CDR3 is TGTGCCAGCAGCCAGGGGGACTCCACGGATACGCAGTATTTT. The chain joins TRBV4-2 to TRBJ2-3; D might be TRBD2 (6 bases). The germline CDR1 and CDR2 sequences are LGHNA and YNFKEQ. V lost 3 bases, J lost 6 bases, and 13 bases lay in between. The CDR3 runs to 14 residues.

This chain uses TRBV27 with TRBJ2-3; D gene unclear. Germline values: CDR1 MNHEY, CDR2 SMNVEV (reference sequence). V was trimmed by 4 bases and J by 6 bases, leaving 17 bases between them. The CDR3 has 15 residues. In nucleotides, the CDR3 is TGTGCCAGCAGTTCCTTAGTCGGAGTCCCCGATACGCAGTATTTT. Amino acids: CASSSLVGVPDTQYF.

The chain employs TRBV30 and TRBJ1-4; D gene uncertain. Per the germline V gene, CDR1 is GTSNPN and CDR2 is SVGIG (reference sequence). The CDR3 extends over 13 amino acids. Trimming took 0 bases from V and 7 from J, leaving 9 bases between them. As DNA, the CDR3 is TGTGCCTGGAGTGTAGTATCAGGTGAAAAACTGTTTTTT. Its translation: CAWSVVSGEKLFF.

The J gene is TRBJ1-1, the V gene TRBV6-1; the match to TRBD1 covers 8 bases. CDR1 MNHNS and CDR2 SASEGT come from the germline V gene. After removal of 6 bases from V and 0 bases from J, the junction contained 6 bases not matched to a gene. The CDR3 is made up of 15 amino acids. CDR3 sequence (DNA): TGTGCCAGCAGACCCCCAGGGGGCGTGAACACTGAAGCTTTCTTT. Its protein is CASRPPGGVNTEAFF.

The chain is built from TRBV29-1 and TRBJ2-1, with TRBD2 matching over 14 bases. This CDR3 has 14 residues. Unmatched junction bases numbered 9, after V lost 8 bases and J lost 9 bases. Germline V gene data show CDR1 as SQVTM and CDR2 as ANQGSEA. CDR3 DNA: TGCAGCATATCGGGACTAGCGGGAGACTCTGAGCAGTTCTTC. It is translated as CSISGLAGDSEQFF.

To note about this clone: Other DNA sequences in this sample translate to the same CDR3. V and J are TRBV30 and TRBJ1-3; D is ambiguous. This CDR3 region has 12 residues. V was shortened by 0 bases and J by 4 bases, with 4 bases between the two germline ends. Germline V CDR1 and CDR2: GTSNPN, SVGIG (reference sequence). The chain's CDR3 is CAWSVLGNTIYF. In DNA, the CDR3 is TGTGCCTGGAGTGTTCTAGGAAACACCATATATTTT.

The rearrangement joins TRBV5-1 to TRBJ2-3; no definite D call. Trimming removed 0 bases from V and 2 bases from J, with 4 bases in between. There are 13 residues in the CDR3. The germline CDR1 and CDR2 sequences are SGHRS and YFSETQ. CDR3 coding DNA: TGCGCCAGCAGCTTGGATGTCACAGATACGCAGTATTTT. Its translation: CASSLDVTDTQYF.

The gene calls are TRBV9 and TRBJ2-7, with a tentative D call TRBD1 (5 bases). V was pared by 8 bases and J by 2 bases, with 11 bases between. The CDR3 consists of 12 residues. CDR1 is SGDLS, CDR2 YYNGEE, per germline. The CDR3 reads CASSQGAYEQYF. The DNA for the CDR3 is TGTGCCAGTTCGCAGGGTGCCTACGAGCAGTACTTC.

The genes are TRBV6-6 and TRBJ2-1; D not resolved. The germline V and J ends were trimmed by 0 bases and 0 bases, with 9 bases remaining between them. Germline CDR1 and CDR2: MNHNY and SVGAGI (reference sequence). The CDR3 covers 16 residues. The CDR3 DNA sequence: TGTGCCAGCAGTTACTCACCGGGTATCTCCTACAATGAGCAGTTCTTC. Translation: CASSYSPGISYNEQFF.

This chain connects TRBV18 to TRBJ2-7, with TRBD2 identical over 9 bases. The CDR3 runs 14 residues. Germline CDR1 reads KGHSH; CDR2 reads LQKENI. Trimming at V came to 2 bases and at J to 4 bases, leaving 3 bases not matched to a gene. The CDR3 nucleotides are TGTGCCAGCTCACCATTGCGGGAGGGATACGAGCAGTACTTC. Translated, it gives CASSPLREGYEQYF.

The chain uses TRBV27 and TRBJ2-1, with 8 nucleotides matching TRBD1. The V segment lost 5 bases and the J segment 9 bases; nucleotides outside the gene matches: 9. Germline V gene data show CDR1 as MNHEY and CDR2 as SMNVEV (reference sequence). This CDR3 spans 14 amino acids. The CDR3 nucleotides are TGTGCCAGCAGTCCCAGGGGGCGTGACGGTGAGCAGTTCTTC. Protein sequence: CASSPRGRDGEQFF.

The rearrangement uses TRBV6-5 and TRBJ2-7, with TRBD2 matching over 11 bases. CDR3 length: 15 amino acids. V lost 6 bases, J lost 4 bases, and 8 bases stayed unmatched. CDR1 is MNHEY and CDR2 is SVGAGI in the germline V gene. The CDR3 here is CASRMTSGAQYEQYF. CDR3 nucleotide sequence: TGTGCCAGCAGGATGACTAGCGGGGCTCAGTACGAGCAGTACTTC.

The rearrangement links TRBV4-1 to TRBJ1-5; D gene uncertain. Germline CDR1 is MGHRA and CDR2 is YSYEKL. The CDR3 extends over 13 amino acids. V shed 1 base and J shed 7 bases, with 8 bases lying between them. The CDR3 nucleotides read TGCGCCAGCAGCCAAGTAATCACACAGCCCCAGCATTTT. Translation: CASSQVITQPQHF.

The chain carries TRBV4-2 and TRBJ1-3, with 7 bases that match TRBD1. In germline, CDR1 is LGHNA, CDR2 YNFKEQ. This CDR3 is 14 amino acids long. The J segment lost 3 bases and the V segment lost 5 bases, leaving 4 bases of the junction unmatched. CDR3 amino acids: CASSDDRDGNTIYF. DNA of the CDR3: TGTGCCAGCAGCGACGACAGGGATGGAAACACCATATATTTT.

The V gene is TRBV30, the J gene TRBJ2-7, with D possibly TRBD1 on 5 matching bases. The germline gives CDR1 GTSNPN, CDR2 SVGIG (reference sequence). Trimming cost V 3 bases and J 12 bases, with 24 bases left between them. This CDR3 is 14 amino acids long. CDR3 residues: CAWRVQVGPVGPYF. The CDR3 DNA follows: TGTGCCTGGAGGGTACAGGTTGGTCCCGTAGGTCCGTACTTC.